The entry below gives a single T cell receptor beta chain sequence along with its context. The ends were cut back, 4 bases at V and 6 bases at J, with 6 bases in the middle. The CDR3 spans 12 residues. Looked up from germline, CDR1 is MNHEY and CDR2 is SVGAGI. This specimen belongs to a study of blood T cell repertoires in COVID-19. On the study more broadly: The samples span acute and convalescent COVID-19 from the United States, Italy and Spain.

Profiling relied on immunoSEQ multiplex PCR, and the TCRdb table lists in-frame clones only, not all of them. The sample has approximately 330,000 clones, around 89% seen once. The chain couples TRBV6-5 to TRBJ1-4, with D uncertain. Specimen: peripheral blood. The TCR sequence derives from a woman aged 45 to 65 with active or convalescent COVID-19. The CDR3 loop reads CASSSVDEKLFF. The CDR3 DNA is TGTGCCAGCAGTTCGGTGGATGAAAAACTGTTTTTT.